The 30 T cell receptor beta chains below were found in one sample sequenced in a study of cytomegalovirus exposure and HLA in healthy donors. Primers for the PCR totalled 60 Vbeta and 13 Jbeta. Clones were read by immunoSEQ multiplex PCR, and TCRdb kept only the in-frame ones, dropping some. Among approximately 97,000 clones listed, 75% to 85% were seen once. The source material was PBMCs. Every receptor here comes from a male donor in good health and CMV-seropositive.

The V gene is TRBV19, the J gene TRBJ2-1, with D possibly matching TRBD2 (6 bases). Germline assignment: CDR1 LNHDA and CDR2 SQIVND (reference sequence). Deletions cut 5 bases from V and 2 bases from J, with 13 bases between. CDR3 length equals 15 residues. CDR3 protein: CASSEEGMPYNEQFF. CDR3 nucleotide sequence: TGTGCCAGTAGTGAGGAGGGGATGCCCTACAATGAGCAGTTCTTC.

The chain uses TRBV7-8 and TRBJ2-7; weak D call: TRBD2 (7 bases). The CDR3 is 15 residues long. V was pared by 2 bases and J by 2 bases, with 13 bases between. Looked up from germline, CDR1 is SGHVS and CDR2 is FQNEAQ. The CDR3 coding sequence is TGTGCCAGCAGCTTACAAGCGGGGACAACCTACGAGCAGTACTTC. Amino acids: CASSLQAGTTYEQYF.

The rearrangement joins TRBV7-9 to TRBJ2-3, with 7 positions matching TRBD2. The V and J ends lost 0 bases and 0 bases, in that order; junction bases with no gene match: 9. The CDR3 totals 18 residues. Germline CDR1 SEHNR, CDR2 FQNEAQ (reference sequence). In DNA form, the CDR3 reads TGTGCCAGCAGCTTAGCCAGCGGGGTTACCCTTAGCACAGATACGCAGTATTTT. Translation: CASSLASGVTLSTDTQYF.

The CDR3 reads CASRRGSIEAFF. The CDR3 DNA reads TGTGCCAGTAGAAGGGGCAGCATTGAAGCTTTCTTT. The chain couples TRBV19 to TRBJ1-1; a weak D match, TRBD1 (5 bases). Germline V lookup: CDR1 LNHDA, CDR2 SQIVND (reference sequence). The CDR3 loop spans 12 amino acids. Trimming took 6 bases from V and 7 from J, leaving 12 bases between them. The full variable domain, rest sourced from reference TRBV19 and TRBJ1-1, is DGGITQSPKYLFRKEGQNVTLSCEQNLNHDAMYWYRQDPGQGLRLIYYSQIVNDFQKGDIAEGYSVSREKKESFPLTVTSAQKNPTAFYLCASRRGSIEAFFGQGTRLTVV.

The chain carries TRBV4-1 and TRBJ1-2; 8 bases are a match to TRBD1. The CDR3 runs to 15 residues. CDR1 MGHRA and CDR2 YSYEKL come from the germline V gene. V shed 4 bases, J shed 8 bases, and the junction held 12 bases outside the gene matches. CDR3 in amino acids: CASSLTWTGKEGYTF. For the CDR3, the DNA is TGCGCCAGCAGCCTAACTTGGACAGGGAAGGAAGGCTACACCTTC.

The chain recombines TRBV15 with TRBJ1-5, with a weak D call TRBD1 (5 bases). V was clipped by 2 bases and J by 3 bases, with 14 bases between them. This CDR3 has 16 amino acids. Germline CDR1 is LNHNV and CDR2 is YYDKDF (reference sequence). In nucleotides, the CDR3 is TGTGCCACCAGCAGACACCCCCGGGACTACAATCAGCCCCAGCATTTT. Residues: CATSRHPRDYNQPQHF.

The chain has TRBV6-1 and TRBJ2-7, with TRBD1 matching over 9 bases. Germline CDR1 reads MNHNS; CDR2 reads SASEGT. This CDR3 has 15 residues. With 6 bases clipped from V and 7 bases from J, the junction kept 13 bases outside the gene matches. The DNA of the CDR3 is TGTGCCAGCAGCCTAGCCACAGGGGGCCCAGGGGAGCAGTACTTC. Residues: CASSLATGGPGEQYF.

This chain links TRBV7-8 with TRBJ1-1; tentative D call: TRBD1 (5 bases). CDR3 length: 14 residues. The V gene's germline CDR1 is SGHVS and CDR2 FQNEAQ. Trimming took off 7 bases at V and 4 bases at J, with 16 bases between the two ends. The DNA for the CDR3 is TGTGCCAGCACCTCTTTGGCGGGGGGCACTGAAGCTTTCTTT. This codes for CASTSLAGGTEAFF.

Here the CDR3 DNA reads TGTGCCAGCAGCTTATACGGGGGAACTAATGAAAAACTGTTTTTT. It encodes CASSLYGGTNEKLFF. This rearrangement joins TRBV11-2 to TRBJ1-4, with D perhaps TRBD1 (5 bases). Germline-derived CDR1 and CDR2 are SGHAT and FQNNGV. The CDR3 has 15 residues. V was cut by 2 bases and J by 1 base, with 8 bases left in between.

The chain couples TRBV5-1 to TRBJ2-7, with 8 bases identical to TRBD1. The CDR3 contains 16 residues. Germline V lookup: CDR1 SGHRS, CDR2 YFSETQ. V shed 4 bases and J 0 bases; nucleotides not matched to a gene: 9. The CDR3 reads CASSPGGVADSYEQYF. DNA of the CDR3: TGCGCCAGCAGCCCAGGGGGCGTGGCAGACTCCTACGAGCAGTACTTC.

This chain links TRBV29-1 with TRBJ1-1; D gene ambiguous. Trimming removed 0 bases at V and 6 bases at J, with 11 bases between. This CDR3 is built from 13 residues. Germline loops: CDR1 SQVTM, CDR2 ANQGSEA. For the CDR3, the DNA is TGCAGCGTTGAAGATGGGAGTTGGGCTGAAGCTTTCTTT. Translation gives CSVEDGSWAEAFF.

The chain couples TRBV4-1 to TRBJ2-7; possible D gene TRBD2, 7 bases. Trimming removed 0 bases from V and 5 bases from J, with 17 bases in between. The CDR3 contains 16 residues. Germline CDR1 MGHRA, CDR2 YSYEKL. This CDR3 reads CASSQDGGARAHEQYF. CDR3 sequence (DNA): TGCGCCAGCAGCCAAGATGGGGGGGCTCGAGCCCACGAGCAGTACTTC.

The rearrangement joins TRBV6-5 to TRBJ2-5, with TRBD2 as a possible D gene (6 bases). The germline V gene encodes CDR1 MNHEY and CDR2 SVGAGI. V lost 2 bases, J lost 2 bases, and 6 bases lay in between. The CDR3 length is 13 residues. The CDR3 sequence: CASSYSGQETQYF. DNA for the CDR3: TGTGCCAGCAGTTACAGCGGGCAAGAGACCCAGTACTTC.

The chain employs TRBV7-9 and TRBJ1-4; 9 bases map to TRBD1. Per the germline V gene, CDR1 is SEHNR and CDR2 is FQNEAQ (reference sequence). V lost 4 bases, J lost 5 bases, and 5 bases stayed unmatched. The CDR3 is made up of 15 amino acids. CDR3 residues: CASSYTGGSNEKLFF. The CDR3 bases are TGTGCCAGCAGCTACACAGGGGGCTCGAATGAAAAACTGTTTTTT.

CDR3 residues: CASTKTVISEQYF. Written as DNA, the CDR3 is TGTGCCAGCACAAAGACAGTTATCTCCGAGCAGTACTTC. This chain uses TRBV6-6 with TRBJ2-7, with a tentative D call TRBD1 (5 bases). Per the germline V gene, CDR1 is MNHNY and CDR2 is SVGAGI (reference sequence). The CDR3 contains 13 residues. The V end was cut by 7 bases, the J end by 6 bases, with 16 bases between.

The chain joins TRBV5-1 to TRBJ2-7, with 11 bases that match TRBD1. The CDR3 has 15 amino acids. The germline gives CDR1 SGHRS, CDR2 YFSETQ. The V gene end was trimmed by 7 bases and the J gene end by 0 bases; junction bases not matched to a gene: 6. CDR3 sequence: CASQPGTGGSYEQYF. CDR3 bases: TGCGCCAGCCAACCCGGGACAGGGGGCTCCTACGAGCAGTACTTC.

CDR3 coding DNA: TGTGCCAGCAGCGTCATCAGCGGTCCAGATACGCAGTATTTT. As protein: CASSVISGPDTQYF. The gene calls are TRBV9 and TRBJ2-3; weak D call: TRBD2 (5 bases). Trimming took 2 bases from V and 4 from J, leaving 11 bases between them. The CDR3 covers 14 residues. Germline CDR1 is SGDLS and CDR2 is YYNGEE.

The chain has TRBV7-2 and TRBJ1-5; no clear D. The V gene's germline CDR1 is SGHTA and CDR2 FQGNSA. This CDR3 region has 13 residues. V shed 5 bases and J shed 4 bases, with 9 bases lying between them. The CDR3 DNA is TGTGCCAGCAGCCCATCGGGGAATCAGCCCCAGCATTTT. It is translated as CASSPSGNQPQHF.

This clone was recorded once. The J gene is TRBJ1-2, the V gene TRBV4-3; D is possibly TRBD1 (6 bases). CDR1 and CDR2 (germline): LGHNA, YSLEER. The CDR3 spans 14 residues. With 2 bases removed from V and 4 bases from J, the gap between germline ends came to 11 bases. The CDR3 DNA reads as TGCGCCAGCAGCCAATTCAGGGGCGGCTATGGCTACACCTTC. It translates to CASSQFRGGYGYTF.

This chain joins TRBV6-5 and TRBJ2-2, with a possible D match to TRBD2 (5 bases). V lost 0 bases to trimming and J lost 1 base, with 6 bases between them. The CDR3 is made up of 15 amino acids. Germline CDR1 MNHEY, CDR2 SVGAGI. CDR3 residues: CASSYSAENTGELFF. Written as DNA, the CDR3 is TGTGCCAGCAGTTACTCAGCGGAGAACACCGGGGAGCTGTTTTTT.

CDR3 sequence (DNA): TGCGCCAGCAGCCAAGGTCGGGGGACAGGGGGCGTCAGGTCGGTTAATTCACCCCTCCACTTT. Translating gives CASSQGRGTGGVRSVNSPLHF. This chain links TRBV4-1 with TRBJ1-6; 12 bases line up with TRBD1. Germline values: CDR1 MGHRA, CDR2 YSYEKL. V lost 1 base to trimming and J lost 6 bases; unmatched junction nucleotides: 16. The CDR3 has 21 amino acids.

This clone has only a few counts. The CDR3 protein is CASSRTGDNEKLFF. The CDR3 DNA reads as TGCGCCAGCAGCCGGACAGGGGATAATGAAAAACTGTTTTTT. The rearrangement links TRBV5-1 to TRBJ1-4, with 9 bases lining up with TRBD1. This CDR3 has 14 residues. The germline V gene has CDR1 SGHRS and CDR2 YFSETQ. V shed 4 bases, J shed 4 bases, and the junction held 2 bases outside the gene matches.

The chain uses TRBV30 and TRBJ1-2; 7 bases are a match to TRBD1. The CDR3 spans 16 residues. The junction had 13 bases not matched to a gene; V was cut back by 1 base and J by 5 bases. Germline loops: CDR1 GTSNPN, CDR2 SVGIG (reference sequence). CDR3 amino acids: CAWSAGTAFLTYGYTF. CDR3 nucleotide sequence: TGTGCCTGGAGTGCCGGGACAGCTTTTTTAACTTATGGCTACACCTTC.

The CDR3 bases are TGTGCCAGCAGTTACGGGGGGGAATTCGAGCAGTACTTC. The encoded protein is CASSYGGEFEQYF. The genes are TRBV6-5 and TRBJ2-7; 7 bases agree with TRBD2. CDR1 and CDR2 (germline): MNHEY, SVGAGI. V lost 2 bases and J lost 6; bases outside the gene matches: 4. The CDR3 sequence is 13 residues long.

V and J are TRBV30 and TRBJ1-5; 8 bases are shared with TRBD1. CDR1 and CDR2 from the germline V gene are GTSNPN and SVGIG (reference sequence). J was trimmed by 4 bases and V by 4 bases; bases with no gene match: 3. The CDR3 covers 13 residues. This chain's CDR3 is CAWNGQGNQPQHF. CDR3 in DNA: TGTGCCTGGAACGGACAGGGAAATCAGCCCCAGCATTTT.

V gene TRBV5-1 combines with J gene TRBJ2-2, with 7 bases lining up with TRBD1. This CDR3 is built from 16 residues. Trimming at V came to 5 bases and at J to 8 bases, leaving 15 bases not matched to a gene. Per the germline V gene, CDR1 is SGHRS and CDR2 is YFSETQ. The CDR3 is CASRILPTGDRGELFF. CDR3 sequence (DNA): TGCGCCAGCAGGATCCTACCTACAGGGGATAGAGGGGAGCTGTTTTTT.

The chain links TRBV7-2 to TRBJ1-1; 7 bases are shared with TRBD1. Germline V gene data show CDR1 as SGHTA and CDR2 as FQGNSA. The CDR3 runs 15 residues. Trimming at V came to 3 bases and at J to 2 bases, leaving 6 bases not matched to a gene. The CDR3 reads CASSFYRGGNTEAFF. The CDR3 DNA is TGTGCCAGCAGCTTCTACAGGGGTGGTAACACTGAAGCTTTCTTT.

This rearrangement joins TRBV7-6 to TRBJ1-4, with 9 bases lining up with TRBD1. CDR1 is SGHVS, CDR2 FNYEAQ, per germline. V lost 5 bases and J lost 8; bases outside the gene matches: 9. The CDR3 is 15 amino acids. The CDR3 reads CASSPQGQGGEKLFF. The CDR3 DNA follows: TGTGCCAGCAGCCCCCAGGGACAGGGAGGAGAAAAACTGTTTTTT.

V usage is TRBV28 and J usage is TRBJ2-2, with no clear D. Per the germline V gene, CDR1 is MDHEN and CDR2 is SYDVKM. The length of the CDR3 is 12 residues. Trimming cost V 2 bases and J 8 bases, with 6 bases left between them. The DNA of the CDR3 is TGTGCCAGCAGTTTAAGTAGAGGGGAGCTGTTTTTT. Its translation is CASSLSRGELFF.

V and J are TRBV5-1 and TRBJ2-3; TRBD2 matches 8 bases. With 0 bases clipped from V and 1 base from J, the junction kept 4 bases outside the gene matches. The germline V gene encodes CDR1 SGHRS and CDR2 YFSETQ. This CDR3 is 16 amino acids long. Written as DNA, the CDR3 is TGCGCCAGCAGCTTGGGGACTAGCTTAGGCACAGATACGCAGTATTTT. Translated: CASSLGTSLGTDTQYF.